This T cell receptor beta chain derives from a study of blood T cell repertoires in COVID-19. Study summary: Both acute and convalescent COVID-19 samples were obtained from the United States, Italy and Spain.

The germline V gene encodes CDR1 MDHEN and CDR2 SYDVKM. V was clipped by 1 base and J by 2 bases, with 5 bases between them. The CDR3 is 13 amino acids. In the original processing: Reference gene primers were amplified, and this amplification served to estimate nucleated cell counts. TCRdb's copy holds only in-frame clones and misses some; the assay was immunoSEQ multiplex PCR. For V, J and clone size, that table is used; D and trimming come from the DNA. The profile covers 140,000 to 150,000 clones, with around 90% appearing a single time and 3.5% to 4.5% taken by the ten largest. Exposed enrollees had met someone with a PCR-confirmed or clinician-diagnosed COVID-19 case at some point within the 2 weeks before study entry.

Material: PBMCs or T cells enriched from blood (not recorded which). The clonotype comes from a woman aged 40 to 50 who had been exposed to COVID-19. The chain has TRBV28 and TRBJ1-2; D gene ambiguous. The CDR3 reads CASSLYNNYGYTF. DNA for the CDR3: TGTGCCAGCAGTTTATACAACAACTATGGCTACACCTTC.